This T cell receptor (beta chain) was identified in a study of blood T cell repertoires in COVID-19. Study overall: Samples taken during acute and convalescent COVID-19 were collected in the United States, Italy and Spain.

CDR3 length: 14 residues. Trimming cost V 8 bases and J 4 bases; bases outside gene matches: 8. CDR1 is SNHLY, CDR2 FYNNEI, per germline. The table came from immunoSEQ multiplex PCR; TCRdb's copy has only in-frame clones and leaves some out. Found here are 160,000 or so clones, less than 85% of them singletons; the top ten hold approximately 7.7%. This receptor was taken from a woman in her sixties or seventies with COVID-19, enrolled during active disease. What was sequenced was peripheral blood. This chain links TRBV2 with TRBJ2-5; 9 bases are shared with TRBD1. The CDR3 nucleotides are TGTGCCAGCTCTTCGGACAGGGGATCAGAGACCCAGTACTTC. This codes for CASSSDRGSETQYF.